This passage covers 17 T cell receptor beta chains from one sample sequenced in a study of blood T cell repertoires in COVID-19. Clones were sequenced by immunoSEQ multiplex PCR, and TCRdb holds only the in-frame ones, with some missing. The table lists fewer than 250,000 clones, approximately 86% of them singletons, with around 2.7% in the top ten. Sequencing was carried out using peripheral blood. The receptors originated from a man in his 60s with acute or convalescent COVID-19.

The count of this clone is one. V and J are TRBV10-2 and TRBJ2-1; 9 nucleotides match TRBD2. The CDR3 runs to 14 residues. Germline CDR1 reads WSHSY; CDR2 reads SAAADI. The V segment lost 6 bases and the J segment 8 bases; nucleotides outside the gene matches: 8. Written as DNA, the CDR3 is TGCGCCAGCAGGGCGGGGGGGCTCTGGGATGAGCAGTTCTTC. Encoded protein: CASRAGGLWDEQFF.

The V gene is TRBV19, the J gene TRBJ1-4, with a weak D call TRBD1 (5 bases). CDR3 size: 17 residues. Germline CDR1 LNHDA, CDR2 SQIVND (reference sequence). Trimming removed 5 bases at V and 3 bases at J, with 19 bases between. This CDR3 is CASSDPRVLVANEKLFF. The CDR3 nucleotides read TGTGCCAGTAGTGACCCCAGGGTGCTGGTGGCTAATGAAAAACTGTTTTTT.

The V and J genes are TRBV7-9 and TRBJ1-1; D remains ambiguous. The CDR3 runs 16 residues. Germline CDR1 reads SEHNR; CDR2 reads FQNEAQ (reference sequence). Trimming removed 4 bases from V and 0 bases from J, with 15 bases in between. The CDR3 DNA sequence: TGTGCCAGCAGCTCCACCGGGTTCTCCATGAACACTGAAGCTTTCTTT. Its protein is CASSSTGFSMNTEAFF.

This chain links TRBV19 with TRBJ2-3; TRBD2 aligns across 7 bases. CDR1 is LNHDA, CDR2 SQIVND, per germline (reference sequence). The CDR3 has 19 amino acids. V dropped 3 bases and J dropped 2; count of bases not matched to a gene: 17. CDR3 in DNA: TGTGCCAGTAGTATTCCGACCCCTGGGCGGGGAGGGTTCACAGATACGCAGTATTTT. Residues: CASSIPTPGRGGFTDTQYF.

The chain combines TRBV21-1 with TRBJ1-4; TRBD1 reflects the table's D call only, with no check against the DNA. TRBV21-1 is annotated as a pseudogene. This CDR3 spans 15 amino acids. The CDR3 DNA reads TGTGCCAGCAGCATCTACAGGGTTTTTTATGAAAAACTGTTTTTT. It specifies CASSIYRVFYEKLFF.

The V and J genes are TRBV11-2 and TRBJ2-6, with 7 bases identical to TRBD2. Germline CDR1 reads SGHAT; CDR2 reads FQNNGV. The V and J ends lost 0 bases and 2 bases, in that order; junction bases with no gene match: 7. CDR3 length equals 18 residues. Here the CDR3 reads CASSLDVGRGTGANVLTF. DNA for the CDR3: TGTGCCAGCAGCTTAGATGTGGGGCGGGGGACTGGGGCCAACGTCCTGACTTTC. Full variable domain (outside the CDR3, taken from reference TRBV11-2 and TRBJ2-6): EAGVAQSPRYKIIEKRQSVAFWCNPISGHATLYWYQQILGQGPKLLIQFQNNGVVDDSQLPKDRFSAERLKGVDSTLKIQPAKLEDSAVYLCASSLDVGRGTGANVLTFGAGSRLTVL.

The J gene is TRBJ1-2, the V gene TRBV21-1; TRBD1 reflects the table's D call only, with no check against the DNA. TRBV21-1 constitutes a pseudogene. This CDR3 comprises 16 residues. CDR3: CASSKRQGRGLWGYTF. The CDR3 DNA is TGTGCCAGCAGCAAGCGACAGGGGAGGGGACTGTGGGGCTACACCTTC.

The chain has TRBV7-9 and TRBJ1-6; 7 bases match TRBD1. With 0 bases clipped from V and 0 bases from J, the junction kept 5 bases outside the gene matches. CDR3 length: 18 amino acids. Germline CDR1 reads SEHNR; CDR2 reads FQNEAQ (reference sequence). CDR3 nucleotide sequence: TGTGCCAGCAGCTTAGCGCCCAGGGGGAGCTCCTATAATTCACCCCTCCACTTT. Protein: CASSLAPRGSSYNSPLHF.

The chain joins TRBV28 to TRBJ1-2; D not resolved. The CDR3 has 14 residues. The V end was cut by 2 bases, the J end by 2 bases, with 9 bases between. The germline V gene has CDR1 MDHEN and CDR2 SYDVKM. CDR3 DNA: TGTGCCAGCAGTTTAGTGGCCATGAACTATGGCTACACCTTC. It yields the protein CASSLVAMNYGYTF.

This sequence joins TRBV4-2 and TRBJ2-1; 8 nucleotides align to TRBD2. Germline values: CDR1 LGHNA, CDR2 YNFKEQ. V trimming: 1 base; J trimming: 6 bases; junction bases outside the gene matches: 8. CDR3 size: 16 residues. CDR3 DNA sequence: TGTGCCAGCAGCCAAGTGACCGGGGGGGCGGGCAATGAGCAGTTCTTC. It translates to CASSQVTGGAGNEQFF.

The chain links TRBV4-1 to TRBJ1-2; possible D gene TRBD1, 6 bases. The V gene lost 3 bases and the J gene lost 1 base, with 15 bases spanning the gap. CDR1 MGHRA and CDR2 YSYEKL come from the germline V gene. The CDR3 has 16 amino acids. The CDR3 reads CASSHYADSVNYGYTF. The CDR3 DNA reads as TGCGCCAGCAGCCACTACGCGGACAGTGTTAACTATGGCTACACCTTC.

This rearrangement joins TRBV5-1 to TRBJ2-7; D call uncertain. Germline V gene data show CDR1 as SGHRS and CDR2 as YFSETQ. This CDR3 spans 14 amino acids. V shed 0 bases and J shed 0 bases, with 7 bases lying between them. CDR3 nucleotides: TGCGCCAGCAGCTTGGCCGCGTTCTCCTACGAGCAGTACTTC. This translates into CASSLAAFSYEQYF.

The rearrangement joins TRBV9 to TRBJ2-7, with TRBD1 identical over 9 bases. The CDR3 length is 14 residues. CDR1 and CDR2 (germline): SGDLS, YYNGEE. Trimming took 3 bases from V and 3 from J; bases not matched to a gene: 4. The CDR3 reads CASSAPDRGYEQYF. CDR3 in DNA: TGTGCCAGCAGCGCCCCGGACAGGGGCTACGAGCAGTACTTC. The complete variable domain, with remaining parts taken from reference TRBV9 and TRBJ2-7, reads DSGVTQTPKHLITATGQRVTLRCSPRSGDLSVYWYQQSLDQGLQFLIQYYNGEERAKGNILERFSAQQFPDLHSELNLSSLELGDSALYFCASSAPDRGYEQYFGPGTRLTVT.

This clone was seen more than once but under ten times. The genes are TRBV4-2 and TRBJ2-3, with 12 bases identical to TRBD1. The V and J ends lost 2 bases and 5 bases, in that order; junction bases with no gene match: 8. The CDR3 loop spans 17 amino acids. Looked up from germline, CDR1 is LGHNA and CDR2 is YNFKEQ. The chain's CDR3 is CASSQRRGTGGEDTQYF. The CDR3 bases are TGTGCCAGCAGCCAACGCCGAGGGACAGGGGGCGAAGATACGCAGTATTTT.

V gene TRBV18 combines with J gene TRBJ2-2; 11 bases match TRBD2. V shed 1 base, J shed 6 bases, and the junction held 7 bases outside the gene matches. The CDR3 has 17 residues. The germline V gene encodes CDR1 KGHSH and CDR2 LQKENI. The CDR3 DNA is TGTGCCAGCTCACCACAATTAAGGACTAGCGGGTCCGGGGAGCTGTTTTTT. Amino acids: CASSPQLRTSGSGELFF.

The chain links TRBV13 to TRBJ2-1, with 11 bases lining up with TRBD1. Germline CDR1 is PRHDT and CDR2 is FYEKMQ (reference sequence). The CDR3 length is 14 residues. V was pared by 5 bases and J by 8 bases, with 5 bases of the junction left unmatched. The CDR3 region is CASSPGQGGDEQFF. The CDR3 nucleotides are TGTGCCAGCAGCCCGGGACAGGGGGGCGATGAGCAGTTCTTC.

The CDR3 sequence: CASNPRGTGDYNEQFF. The CDR3, as DNA: TGTGCCAGCAACCCCCGGGGGACAGGGGACTACAATGAGCAGTTCTTC. The V gene is TRBV7-8, the J gene TRBJ2-1, with 10 bases matching TRBD1. The germline V gene encodes CDR1 SGHVS and CDR2 FQNEAQ. V lost 7 bases, J lost 3 bases, and 9 bases stayed unmatched. The CDR3 extends over 16 amino acids.